This T cell receptor (beta chain) was profiled in a study of control samples from healthy donors and cancer patients. The CDR3 runs to 15 residues. Germline assignment: CDR1 SGHRS and CDR2 YFSETQ. V was clipped by 4 bases and J by 6 bases; unmatched bases: 12. Assay: immunoSEQ multiplex PCR; the TCRdb copy retains only in-frame clones and omits some. This table holds 95,000 to 100,000 clones, approximately 90% found once. This chain joins TRBV5-1 and TRBJ1-1; 7 bases align to TRBD1. This clonotype was obtained from a man aged 25 to 45 in good health. Source material: blood. The CDR3 reads CASSTYSDRFPEAFF. DNA of the CDR3: TGCGCCAGCAGCACCTACTCGGACAGGTTCCCTGAAGCTTTCTTT.